The next 22 T cell receptor beta chains were all read from a single sample in a study of blood T cells in healthy people across ages. Next came a second PCR, run for roughly 7 to 12 cycles, which used a sample-barcoded 5' primer along with a J-beta primer mix. TCRdb called the 5' RACE reads again in MiXCR, with one record for every CDR3 protein. Of about 1.6 million distinct CDR3 sequences listed, roughly a third were seen once; the top ten hold roughly 10%. Sample: blood. The receptors were gathered from a woman aged 25-40 years in good health.

This clonotype occurred a few times. The chain links TRBV10-2 to TRBJ1-1; D call uncertain. The germline CDR1 and CDR2 sequences are WSHSY and SAAADI. The CDR3 is made up of 12 amino acids. V lost 9 bases and J lost 1, with 9 bases in between. The CDR3 loop is CARPLRNTEAFF. CDR3 bases: TGCGCCAGACCCCTCCGGAACACTGAAGCTTTCTTT.

This clonotype was recorded only once. J is TRBJ1-4 and V is TRBV6-1; weak D call: TRBD1 (6 bases). CDR1 and CDR2 (germline): MNHNS, SASEGT. V lost 5 bases and J lost 8, with 12 bases in between. The CDR3 runs 13 residues. For the CDR3, the DNA is TGTGCCAGCAGTATCAGGGGTGGAGAAAAACTGTTTTTT. As protein: CASSIRGGEKLFF.

The CDR3 bases are TGTGCCAGCAGCGATATGGGACAGCCCTACGAGCAGTACTTC. Encoded protein: CASSDMGQPYEQYF. The rearrangement joins TRBV27 to TRBJ2-7; TRBD1 agrees at 7 bases. The V segment lost 6 bases and the J segment 2 bases; nucleotides outside the gene matches: 7. From germline, CDR1 is MNHEY and CDR2 SMNVEV (reference sequence). CDR3 length: 14 residues.

This clonotype was observed a few times. The V call is TRBV11-2, the J call TRBJ1-5, with 7 bases aligning to TRBD1. CDR3 length: 17 residues. Trimming removed 6 bases from V and 0 bases from J; junction bases left unmatched: 11. Germline CDR1 reads SGHAT; CDR2 reads FQNNGV. CDR3 protein: CASSRDSRFDSNQPQHF. DNA for the CDR3: TGTGCCAGCAGTAGGGACAGTCGCTTTGATAGCAATCAGCCCCAGCATTTT.

This clonotype was recorded a few times. V usage is TRBV20-1 and J usage is TRBJ2-3; 13 bases match TRBD2. Looked up from germline, CDR1 is DFQATT and CDR2 is SNEGSKA (reference sequence). This CDR3 is 15 amino acids long. Trimming cost V 4 bases and J 6 bases; bases outside gene matches: 7. The CDR3 reads CSATTSGGAGDTQYF. CDR3 nucleotides: TGCAGTGCTACTACTAGCGGGGGGGCCGGGGATACGCAGTATTTT.

The genes are TRBV12-3 or TRBV12-4 and TRBJ2-3; 7 bases align to TRBD2. V was clipped by 4 bases and J by 1 base; unmatched bases: 8. CDR3 length: 16 residues. CDR3 sequence reads: CASSSVAAGGTDTQYF. DNA for the CDR3: TGTGCCAGCAGTTCGGTCGCCGCGGGGGGCACAGATACGCAGTATTTT.

The V gene is TRBV9, the J gene TRBJ2-3, with D possibly matching TRBD2 (6 bases). This CDR3 comprises 17 residues. CDR1 is SGDLS, CDR2 YYNGEE, per germline. Trimming left V 0 bases short and J 2 bases short, with 16 bases between. The DNA for the CDR3 is TGTGCCAGCAGCGTAGTTTCTAGCGAGTCTCTCACAGATACGCAGTATTTT. Amino acid sequence: CASSVVSSESLTDTQYF.

On this clonotype: The junction and the germline gene differ at one end; a read error may be behind it. The chain carries TRBV18 and TRBJ2-7, with 7 bases that match TRBD1. Germline V gene lookup returns CDR1 KGHSH and CDR2 LQKENI. CDR3 length equals 14 residues. The CDR3 loop is CASPPPGTAYEQYF. The DNA for the CDR3 is TGTGCCAGCCCACCTCCCGGGACAGCCTACGAGCAGTACTTC.

V is TRBV12-3 or TRBV12-4 and J is TRBJ2-1, with 13 bases matching TRBD2. V was pared by 3 bases and J by 14 bases, with 7 bases of the junction left unmatched. The CDR3 runs 14 residues. CDR3: CASSFGTSGVREFF. CDR3 DNA sequence: TGTGCCAGCAGTTTTGGGACTAGCGGGGTTCGGGAGTTCTTC.

This clonotype was observed a handful of times. This chain uses TRBV30 with TRBJ2-5; no firm D call. The better agreement between TRBJ2-7 and the DNA end casts doubt on the J call. CDR1 and CDR2 from the germline V gene are GTSNPN and SVGIG (reference sequence). The CDR3 spans 12 residues. CDR3 sequence: CAWSRGSHEQYF. The CDR3 coding sequence is TGTGCCTGGAGTAGAGGTTCCCACGAGCAGTACTTC.

This clonotype was recorded a few times. The V call is TRBV6-5, the J call TRBJ1-5; 8 bases map to TRBD1. Germline CDR1 reads MNHEY; CDR2 reads SVGAGI. The trim removed 5 bases at V and 5 bases at J, leaving 8 bases unmatched. This CDR3 is 15 amino acids long. The CDR3 sequence is CASSLRGQADQPQHF. CDR3 in DNA: TGTGCCAGCAGTCTACGGGGACAGGCGGATCAGCCCCAGCATTTT.

Comment on this clonotype: The junction and the germline gene differ at one end; a read error may be behind it. The chain links TRBV2 to TRBJ2-7, with 12 bases identical to TRBD2. Looked up from germline, CDR1 is SNHLY and CDR2 is FYNNEI. The CDR3 sequence is 17 residues long. The CDR3 spells CARGTARLAGESYGQYF. CDR3 nucleotides: TGCGCCAGGGGGACGGCTAGACTAGCGGGAGAAAGCTACGGGCAGTACTTC.

This chain links TRBV11-2 with TRBJ2-5; D gene ambiguous. Trimming took 2 bases from V and 5 from J, leaving 18 bases between them. The length of the CDR3 is 16 residues. Germline V CDR1 and CDR2: SGHAT, FQNNGV. The CDR3 sequence: CASSLNGPASYETQYF. The CDR3 DNA is TGTGCCAGCAGCTTAAATGGGCCTGCCTCTTATGAGACCCAGTACTTC.

In this sample, this clonotype turned up a few times. The chain uses TRBV20-1 and TRBJ2-1; D uncertain. The CDR3 sequence is 15 residues long. Trimming cost V 3 bases and J 5 bases, with 17 bases left between them. The germline CDR1 and CDR2 sequences are DFQATT and SNEGSKA (reference sequence). The CDR3 DNA reads TGCAGTGCTAGTACTAACCTACCTGCTAACAATGAGCAGTTCTTC. Protein product: CSASTNLPANNEQFF.

The chain joins TRBV27 to TRBJ2-7, with a tentative D call TRBD1 (6 bases). Germline assignment: CDR1 MNHEY and CDR2 SMNVEV (reference sequence). The ends were cut back, 2 bases at V and 7 bases at J, with 15 bases in the middle. The CDR3 length is 14 residues. CDR3 DNA sequence: TGTGCCAGCAGTTTAACTCCGGACAGCAGGGAGCAGTACTTC. Translated: CASSLTPDSREQYF.

This clonotype has more than one count but fewer than ten. An end of the junction does not agree with germline; a read error may underlie this. V gene TRBV5-4 combines with J gene TRBJ2-7; the D is unclear. This CDR3 contains 15 residues. Germline V gives CDR1 SGHNT, CDR2 YYREEE (reference sequence). CDR3 region: CASSLGQDGSYGQYF. CDR3 coding DNA: TGTGCCAGCAGCTTGGGCCAAGACGGATCCTACGGGCAGTACTTC.

The table lists this clonotype with a count of one. At one boundary the junction diverges from the germline segment, which might be a read error. This sequence joins TRBV4-1 and TRBJ1-1; TRBD1 is a possible D gene (6 bases). CDR3 length equals 12 residues. From germline, CDR1 is MGHRA and CDR2 YSYEKL. This CDR3 is CVSSHPGGRAFF. In nucleotides, the CDR3 is TGCGTCAGCAGCCATCCCGGGGGGCGAGCTTTCTTT.

V usage is TRBV5-6 and J usage is TRBJ2-7, with 7 bases fitting TRBD1. The CDR3 has 15 amino acids. The J segment lost 2 bases and the V segment lost 4 bases, leaving 9 bases of the junction unmatched. Germline V CDR1 and CDR2: SGHDT, YYEEEE. The CDR3 nucleotides are TGTGCCAGCAGCCGGGACAGCTACCGAACCTACGAGCAGTACTTC. As protein: CASSRDSYRTYEQYF.

The chain is built from TRBV9 and TRBJ1-4; D is unclear. CDR1 is SGDLS, CDR2 YYNGEE, per germline. CDR3 length: 14 amino acids. The ends were cut back, 0 bases at V and 1 base at J, with 4 bases in the middle. CDR3 region: CASSVERTNEKLFF. The CDR3 nucleotides are TGTGCCAGCAGCGTAGAAAGAACTAATGAAAAACTGTTTTTT.

The chain employs TRBV15 and TRBJ2-6; D may be TRBD1 (5 bases). The germline gives CDR1 LNHNV, CDR2 YYDKDF (reference sequence). There are 15 residues in the CDR3. The V gene lost 6 bases and the J gene lost 4 bases, with 13 bases spanning the gap. In nucleotides, the CDR3 is TGTGCCACCAGACAGGATATGTGGGGGGCCAACGTCCTGACTTTC. Protein product: CATRQDMWGANVLTF.

The chain couples TRBV2 to TRBJ2-3; TRBD2 matches at 9 bases. CDR1 SNHLY and CDR2 FYNNEI come from the germline V gene. This CDR3 has 15 residues. V lost 7 bases, J lost 4 bases, and 9 bases stayed unmatched. CDR3 nucleotides: TGTGCCAGCATTCGGTCGCGGGAGGGTGCAGATACGCAGTATTTT. Translating gives CASIRSREGADTQYF.

The chain has TRBV3-1 and TRBJ2-5, with D tentatively TRBD1 (7 bases). V was pared by 0 bases and J by 5 bases, with 22 bases between. This CDR3 contains 18 residues. Germline loops: CDR1 LGHDT, CDR2 YNNKEL (reference sequence). The CDR3 reads CASSQDPSSEGAWETQYF. The CDR3 DNA sequence: TGTGCCAGCAGCCAAGATCCGTCCTCGGAGGGGGCCTGGGAGACCCAGTACTTC.